The T cell receptor beta chain under discussion was sequenced for a study of metastatic and nonmetastatic thyroid tumors. As handled by the study authors: The study's classifier, a distant-metastasis tool for papillary thyroid cancer, was built using CDR3 differences across clinicopathological groups. TCRdb reanalyzed the PCR reads with MiXCR. Clone size and V and J calls follow TCRdb, not the original study. The sample holds about 45,000 clones, under 4% seen once. This clone was found many times. The V gene's germline CDR1 is DFQATT and CDR2 SNEGSKA (reference sequence). The ends lost 6 bases at V and 1 base at J; junction bases unmatched: 5. This CDR3 region has 13 residues. Patients were all untreated before their thyroid surgery.

The sequence was collected from a female donor with papillary thyroid cancer or a benign thyroid nodule (not recorded which). Some clones in this sample may be carry-over from other donors' samples. The sample taken for sequencing was blood. V is TRBV20-1 and J is TRBJ1-1, with 7 bases identical to TRBD1. The CDR3 loop reads CSAVTGANTEAFF. In DNA form, the CDR3 reads TGCAGTGCCGTTACAGGGGCGAACACTGAAGCTTTCTTT.